This is a list of T cell receptor beta chains from one sample in a study of radiation and T cells in renal cell carcinoma. Produced via immunoSEQ multiplex PCR; TCRdb's table is partial and in-frame only. The sample shows more than 95,000 clones, 81% of them seen only once. Material: blood, obtained from a patient whose treatment included radiotherapy and nephrectomy. All receptors come from a man aged 45 to 65 with renal cell carcinoma. The CDR3 runs from the conserved cysteine through the conserved F or W. A D gene is named only where the DNA matches it firmly. Size tells how often a clone was seen (once, few, many) or the class of an expanded clone, and some rows leave it out.

TRBV19	TRBJ2-6	-	TRBD1	CASSQQGASSGANVLTF	TGTGCCAGTAGTCAACAGGGGGCTAGCTCTGGGGCCAACGTCCTGACTTTC
TRBV28	TRBJ2-1	-	TRBD2	CALASGVNEQFF	TGTGCCTTGGCTAGCGGGGTCAATGAGCAGTTCTTC
TRBV6-1	TRBJ2-2	-	TRBD2	CGGREGRSGELFF	TGTGGGGGGCGGGAGGGCCGGAGCGGGGAGCTGTTTTTT
TRBV6-1	TRBJ2-1	-	TRBD2	CASTHPGGNLNEQFF	TGTGCCAGCACCCACCCGGGGGGGAATCTCAATGAGCAGTTCTTC
TRBV18	TRBJ1-5	-	TRBD1	CASSWDRAQPQHF	TGTGCCAGCTCCTGGGACAGGGCTCAGCCCCAGCATTTT
TRBV14	TRBJ1-1	-	-	CASSQASGAWAFF	TGTGCCAGCAGCCAAGCGTCAGGGGCTTGGGCTTTCTTT
TRBV27	TRBJ2-1	-	TRBD1	CASSYRTGVGEQFF	TGTGCCAGCAGCTATAGGACAGGGGTCGGTGAGCAGTTCTTC
TRBV18	TRBJ2-3	many	TRBD2	CASSQRTSGTDTQYF	TGTGCCAGCTCTCAAAGGACTAGCGGCACAGATACGCAGTATTTT
TRBV6-5	TRBJ2-1	-	-	CASTRGSYNEQFF	TGTGCCAGCACCAGGGGATCCTACAATGAGCAGTTCTTC
TRBV6-1	TRBJ2-5	-	-	CASSRPRAPRETQYF	TGTGCCAGCTCCCGTCCCCGGGCCCCCCGGGAGACCCAGTACTTC
TRBV18	TRBJ1-4	-	-	CASSPQEDSRNEKLFF	TGTGCCAGCTCACCACAAGAGGACAGCCGTAATGAAAAACTGTTTTTT
TRBV10-3	TRBJ2-7	-	TRBD1	CATSGGPTYEQYF	TGTGCCACCTCAGGGGGCCCTACCTACGAGCAGTACTTC
TRBV9	TRBJ2-3	-	TRBD2	CASSVVAGGTDTQYF	TGTGCCAGCAGCGTAGTAGCGGGGGGTACGGATACGCAGTATTTT
TRBV6-5	TRBJ1-5	-	-	CASSYSTLRGHQPQHF	TGTGCCAGCAGTTACTCAACGCTCCGGGGTCATCAGCCCCAGCATTTT
TRBV21-1	TRBJ1-5	-	-	CASSATLGRGALSVMAQHF	TGTGCCAGCAGCGCTACTTTGGGGCGTGGGGCGTTAAGCGTTATGGCCCAGCATTTT
TRBV11-1	TRBJ2-3	-	TRBD2	CASSLGTSVWTDTQYF	TGTGCCAGCAGCTTAGGGACTAGCGTTTGGACAGATACGCAGTATTTT
TRBV6-1	TRBJ2-5	-	TRBD1	CASSEATGGQETQYF	TGTGCCAGCAGTGAAGCTACAGGGGGGCAAGAGACCCAGTACTTC
TRBV2	TRBJ2-2	-	TRBD1	CASSPQGAGELFF	TGTGCCAGCAGCCCACAGGGGGCCGGGGAGCTGTTTTTT
TRBV30	TRBJ2-3	-	TRBD2	CAWSEDAGVDTQYF	TGTGCCTGGAGTGAGGATGCGGGGGTAGATACGCAGTATTTT
TRBV6-5	TRBJ1-2	-	TRBD1	CASSSHAPGTGYGYTF	TGTGCCAGCAGTTCTCATGCCCCCGGGACAGGGTATGGCTACACCTTC
TRBV5-1	TRBJ2-2	-	TRBD1	CASGQGNTGELFF	TGCGCCAGCGGACAGGGGAACACCGGGGAGCTGTTTTTT
TRBV10-1	TRBJ2-5	few	-	CASSESGGGETQYF	TGCGCCAGCAGTGAGTCTGGGGGTGGCGAGACCCAGTACTTC
TRBV30	TRBJ1-2	-	-	CAWSTRQAKTF	TGTGCCTGGAGTACGCGACAGGCGAAAACCTTC
TRBV7-2	TRBJ2-5	-	-	CASSLVGAAQATQYF	TGTGCCAGCAGCTTAGTAGGGGCTGCTCAAGCGACCCAGTACTTC